This TCR beta chain appears in the sequencing data of a study of blood T cells in healthy people across ages. A J-beta primer mix and a sample-barcoded 5' primer were used in a second PCR of about 7 to 12 cycles. TCRdb re-called the 5' RACE reads through MiXCR, storing one row per CDR3 protein. The profile covers around 750,000 distinct CDR3 sequences, with 40% to 65% appearing a single time and approximately 40% taken by the ten largest. Per sample, extraction of total RNA gave at least 5 micrograms in every case. Study results and caveats: TCR beta diversity, measured per million T cells, fell in a roughly linear way with age.

Concerning this clonotype: Its target is unknown.

The TCR originated in an elderly man in good health. The material sequenced was blood.

CDR3 region: CASSRAGDRYNYGYTF. The CDR3 bases are TGTGCCAGCAGTAGGGCAGGGGACAGGTATAACTATGGCTACACCTTC. The genes are TRBV6-5 and TRBJ1-2; 8 bases agree with TRBD1. The CDR3 consists of 16 residues. Germline assignment: CDR1 MNHEY and CDR2 SVGAGI. Trimming took 5 bases from V and 1 from J; bases not matched to a gene: 9.